Given below is one TCR beta chain in context. The sample is drawn from a study of shared clonotypes between healthy human individuals. This CDR3 is 15 amino acids long. V was pared by 6 bases and J by 3 bases, with 17 bases between. Germline V gene lookup returns CDR1 LNHDA and CDR2 SQIVND (reference sequence). Source study methods: Junction-only immunoSEQ data arrived without quality scores, meaning filtering differed. TCRdb's table, derived via immunoSEQ multiplex PCR, lists solely in-frame clones and lacks some. V and J calls plus clone size are reproduced from that table; the DNA served to infer D and trimming. The profile shows 2.3 million or so clones, about 92% of them singletons.

The gene calls are TRBV19 and TRBJ1-2; tentatively, D is TRBD1 (6 bases). Sample: naive CD4+ T cells from PBMCs. The subset here: CD45RA+ positively selected. The sequence was obtained from a man aged 18 to 30 in good health. Some clones in this sample may be carry-over from other donors' samples. CDR3 sequence (DNA): TGTGCCAGTAGCGGGGGGCTCCGCCGAGACTATGGCTACACCTTC. It codes for CASSGGLRRDYGYTF.